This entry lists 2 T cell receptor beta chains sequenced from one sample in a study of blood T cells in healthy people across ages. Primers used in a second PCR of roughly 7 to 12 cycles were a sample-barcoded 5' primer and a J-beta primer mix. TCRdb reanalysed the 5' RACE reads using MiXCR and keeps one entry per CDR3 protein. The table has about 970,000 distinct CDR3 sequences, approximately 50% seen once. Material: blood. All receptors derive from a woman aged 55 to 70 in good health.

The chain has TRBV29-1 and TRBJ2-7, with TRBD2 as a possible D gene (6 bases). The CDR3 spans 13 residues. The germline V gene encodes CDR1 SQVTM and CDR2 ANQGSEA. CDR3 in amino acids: CGASFSGNYEQYF. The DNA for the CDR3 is TGCGGCGCCTCGTTTAGCGGAAACTACGAGCAGTACTTC.

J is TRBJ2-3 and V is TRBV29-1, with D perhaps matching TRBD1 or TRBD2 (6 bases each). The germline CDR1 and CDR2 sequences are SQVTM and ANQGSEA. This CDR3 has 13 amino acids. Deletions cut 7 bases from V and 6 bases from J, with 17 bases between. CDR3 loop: CSAARGAGDTQYF. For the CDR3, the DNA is TGCAGCGCTGCGAGGGGGGCCGGGGATACGCAGTATTTT.